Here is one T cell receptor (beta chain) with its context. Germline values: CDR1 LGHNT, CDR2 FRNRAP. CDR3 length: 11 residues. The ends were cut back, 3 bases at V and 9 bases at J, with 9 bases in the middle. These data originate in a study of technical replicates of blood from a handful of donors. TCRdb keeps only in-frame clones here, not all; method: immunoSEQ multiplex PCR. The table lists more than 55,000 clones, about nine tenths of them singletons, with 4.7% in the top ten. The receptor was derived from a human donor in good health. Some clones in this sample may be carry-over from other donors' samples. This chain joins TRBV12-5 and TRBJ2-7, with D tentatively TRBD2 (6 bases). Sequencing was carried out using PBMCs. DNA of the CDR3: TGTGCTAGTGGTTTTGGGGGGTCGCAGTACTTC. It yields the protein CASGFGGSQYF. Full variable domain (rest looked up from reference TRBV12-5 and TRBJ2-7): DARVTQTPRHKVTEMGQEVTMRCQPILGHNTVFWYRQTMMQGLELLAYFRNRAPLDDSGMPKDRFSAEMPDATLATLKIQPSEPRDSAVYFCASGFGGSQYFGPGTRLTVT.